The source of this T cell receptor beta chain is a study of blood T cells in healthy people across ages. Each sample had at least 6.5 million PBMCs isolated. The CDR3 has 14 residues. Trimming removed 3 bases at V and 4 bases at J, with 10 bases between. Germline loops: CDR1 SGHVS, CDR2 FQNEAQ. This clonotype was observed a single time. A second PCR of about 6 to 11 cycles used a sample-barcoded 5' primer and a J-beta primer mix. One entry per CDR3 protein, called by TCRdb with MiXCR from the 5' RACE reads. This sample has 600,000 to 900,000 distinct CDR3 sequences, with about a quarter found just once. The same specimen was also included in a second study, on T cells of mothers and their children. That report notes: Healthy Caucasian mothers, three in number, and their six children were the donors. A primer called M1S, used in the second PCR, added sample barcodes and 2-4 random nucleotides.

The V gene is TRBV7-8, the J gene TRBJ1-3, with a tentative D call TRBD1 (6 bases). This receptor was identified in a boy between 5 and 17 years old in good health. Sequencing was carried out using blood. The CDR3 sequence is CASSLDSTGNTIYF. In DNA form, the CDR3 reads TGTGCCAGCAGCTTGGACAGTACCGGAAACACCATATATTTT.